This T cell receptor (beta chain) was documented in a study of blood T cells in healthy people across ages. The CDR3 totals 13 residues. Trimming stripped 0 bases from V and 8 bases from J, with 10 bases between. General study results and limits: Measured against age, TCR beta diversity per million T cells decreased in a roughly linear manner. Naive CD4+ cells and diversity were both higher in long-lived donors than in aged donors.

This clonotype was observed a handful of times. Its antigen remains unidentified. Caucasian, healthy and from Russia, the donors were aged between 6 and 90. The extraction recovered at least 6 micrograms of total RNA per sample. A second 7 to 11 cycle PCR used barcoded and J-beta primers. MiXCR, applied by TCRdb to the 5' RACE reads, yields one record per CDR3 protein. In the table there are 1 million or so distinct CDR3 sequences, under 45% of which are singletons. The source material was blood. This sequence was found in an older woman in good health. The V call is TRBV12-3 or TRBV12-4, the J call TRBJ1-2; no clear D gene. CDR3 in amino acids: CASSLARSEGYTF. The CDR3 coding sequence is TGTGCCAGCAGTTTAGCACGCTCGGAGGGCTACACCTTC.